These 7 T cell receptor beta chains were sequenced from one sample in a study of radiotherapy plus CTLA-4 blockade in lung cancer. Clones were sequenced by immunoSEQ multiplex PCR, and TCRdb holds only the in-frame ones, with some missing. The sample yields 30,000 or so clones, less than 75% seen once. The sample consisted of peripheral blood, taken from a patient treated with radiotherapy plus ipilimumab. Receptors originate from a human donor with non-small cell lung cancer whose response to radiotherapy plus ipilimumab could not be evaluated.

The chain is built from TRBV28 and TRBJ2-1; 9 nucleotides line up with TRBD1. Losses at the gene ends were 7 bases for V and 6 bases for J; bases not matched to a gene: 13. Germline assignment: CDR1 MDHEN and CDR2 SYDVKM. The CDR3 is 16 amino acids. CDR3 sequence: CASTLYVDRGGNEQFF. DNA of the CDR3: TGTGCCAGCACCCTGTATGTGGACAGGGGCGGCAATGAGCAGTTCTTC.

The rearrangement links TRBV15 to TRBJ2-7; the match to TRBD1 covers 8 bases. The CDR3 totals 15 residues. Per germline, CDR1 LNHNV and CDR2 YYDKDF (reference sequence). The V segment lost 3 bases and the J segment 4 bases; nucleotides outside the gene matches: 8. DNA for the CDR3: TGTGCCACCAGCAGCAACAGGGGGAGGCAATACGAGCAGTACTTC. Protein sequence: CATSSNRGRQYEQYF.

The rearrangement links TRBV6-6 to TRBJ2-7; 9 bases align to TRBD2. Germline values: CDR1 MNHNY, CDR2 SVGAGI (reference sequence). This CDR3 spans 15 amino acids. Losses at the gene ends were 4 bases for V and 0 bases for J; bases not matched to a gene: 4. The CDR3 nucleotides read TGTGCCAGCAGTTGGACTAGCGCGACCTCCTACGAGCAGTACTTC. Translated: CASSWTSATSYEQYF.

This clone was seen a handful of times. J is TRBJ2-7 and V is TRBV6-5; 9 positions match TRBD1. CDR3 length: 15 amino acids. V lost 6 bases to trimming and J lost 1 base; unmatched junction nucleotides: 7. Germline V gene lookup returns CDR1 MNHEY and CDR2 SVGAGI. Written as DNA, the CDR3 is TGTGCCAGCAGAGAAACCGGGACAGGGTCCTACGAGCAGTACTTC. Protein product: CASRETGTGSYEQYF.

The J gene is TRBJ1-5, the V gene TRBV19, with 8 nucleotides matching TRBD1. The ends lost 5 bases at V and 5 bases at J; junction bases unmatched: 2. Germline CDR1 reads LNHDA; CDR2 reads SQIVND (reference sequence). The CDR3 totals 13 residues. The CDR3 coding sequence is TGTGCCAGTAGTCACAGGGGGGATCAGCCCCAGCATTTT. Amino acids: CASSHRGDQPQHF.

The V gene is TRBV7-3, the J gene TRBJ2-3; 14 bases are shared with TRBD2. The V and J ends lost 3 bases and 1 base, in that order; junction bases with no gene match: 3. Germline assignment: CDR1 SGHTA and CDR2 FQGTGA. The CDR3 runs to 17 residues. The CDR3 DNA follows: TGTGCCAGCAGCTTGGGACTAGCGGGAGACCGCACAGATACGCAGTATTTT. Protein product: CASSLGLAGDRTDTQYF.

The chain carries TRBV6-1 and TRBJ2-7, with D tentatively TRBD2 (6 bases). V lost 3 bases, J lost 2 bases, and 20 bases lay in between. CDR3 size: 17 residues. Germline V gene data show CDR1 as MNHNS and CDR2 as SASEGT. CDR3 residues: CASSDRVWGTPTYEQYF. The CDR3 nucleotides read TGTGCCAGCAGTGATAGGGTCTGGGGGACTCCCACCTACGAGCAGTACTTC.